The rows below give T cell receptor beta chains drawn from one sample of a study of graft-versus-host responses after intestinal transplantation. These receptors' targets are unknown. Measured with immunoSEQ multiplex PCR; TCRdb has only the in-frame clones, and not every one. The sample lists approximately 92,000 clones; 75% to 95% were seen once. Sequenced here: unstimulated CD8+ T cells sorted from spleen or lymph node cells, sampled before intestinal transplant. These receptors were obtained from a human donor who received an intestinal transplant. CDR3s include the opening cysteine and the closing phenylalanine or tryptophan. D genes are given only for firm matches. Not every row has a clone size; where given, it reads once, few, many or a size class.

D: NA; size: NA; V: TRBV11-2; length: 13; J: TRBJ1-6; DNA: TGTGCCAGCAGCACCCAGGGGTACTCACCCCTCCACTTT; CDR3: CASSTQGYSPLHF
D: NA; size: NA; V: TRBV4-2; length: 16; J: TRBJ2-7; DNA: TGTGCCAGCGGAACCACAGGGAACCCGGCAGGTTACGAGCAGTACTTC; CDR3: CASGTTGNPAGYEQYF
D: TRBD2; size: NA; V: TRBV6-5; length: 14; J: TRBJ2-7; DNA: TGTGCCACTCGGCCCAGCGGGGGGGCGGGAGAGCAGTACTTC; CDR3: CATRPSGGAGEQYF
D: NA; size: NA; V: TRBV18; length: 16; J: TRBJ2-5; DNA: TGTGCCAGCTCACCACTATTATGGACACCAGGAGAGACCCAGTACTTC; CDR3: CASSPLLWTPGETQYF
D: NA; size: NA; V: TRBV30; length: 13; J: TRBJ2-7; DNA: TGTGCCTACAATGGCCCGGGGACAAACGAGCAGTACTTC; CDR3: CAYNGPGTNEQYF
D: NA; size: NA; V: TRBV11-2; length: 13; J: TRBJ2-7; DNA: TGTGCCAGCAGCGGGGCTGCCCCCTACGAGCAGTACTTC; CDR3: CASSGAAPYEQYF
D: TRBD1; size: once; V: TRBV5-6; length: 18; J: TRBJ2-2; DNA: TGTGCCAGCAGCTCCCCGGGACAGGGGGAATTAGGCACCGGGGAGCTGTTTTTT; CDR3: CASSSPGQGELGTGELFF
D: NA; size: medium-sized; V: TRBV4-1; length: 15; J: TRBJ1-5; DNA: TGCGCCAGCAGCCAAGACCAGGGGAGCAATCAGCCCCAGCATTTT; CDR3: CASSQDQGSNQPQHF
D: TRBD2; size: NA; V: TRBV5-5; length: 15; J: TRBJ2-1; DNA: TGTGCCAGCAGCATTAGCGGGAGGTTAGACAATGAGCAGTTCTTC; CDR3: CASSISGRLDNEQFF
D: NA; size: NA; V: TRBV9; length: 17; J: TRBJ1-2; DNA: TGTGCCAGCAGCGTAGCCGCCGAGGGCACAGGCCTCTATGGCTACACCTTC; CDR3: CASSVAAEGTGLYGYTF
D: NA; size: NA; V: TRBV27; length: 17; J: TRBJ2-1; DNA: TGTGCCAGCAGTGCCCAAAGTCTCCCAAGCTCCTACAATGAGCAGTTCTTC; CDR3: CASSAQSLPSSYNEQFF
D: TRBD2; size: NA; V: TRBV7-9; length: 17; J: TRBJ2-3; DNA: TGTGCCAGCAGCTCCCACCCTAGCGGGAGCTCCGCAGATACGCAGTATTTT; CDR3: CASSSHPSGSSADTQYF
D: NA; size: NA; V: TRBV4-1; length: 13; J: TRBJ2-2; DNA: TGCGCCAGCAGCCAAGTCATGGCCGGGGAGCTGTTTTTT; CDR3: CASSQVMAGELFF
D: NA; size: NA; V: TRBV10-3; length: 13; J: TRBJ2-1; DNA: TGTGCCACCTCGACAGTAGGGGACAATGAGCAGTTCTTC; CDR3: CATSTVGDNEQFF
D: NA; size: NA; V: TRBV7-3; length: 14; J: TRBJ2-3; DNA: TGTGCCAGCAGCTTCACAGGAGATACAGATACGCAGTATTTT; CDR3: CASSFTGDTDTQYF
D: TRBD2; size: NA; V: TRBV27; length: 16; J: TRBJ2-1; DNA: TGTGCCAGCAGTTTGTCTAGCGGGAGGGCCGGGAATGAGCAGTTCTTC; CDR3: CASSLSSGRAGNEQFF
D: NA; size: NA; V: TRBV7-7; length: 13; J: TRBJ2-7; DNA: TGTGCCAGCAGCTCAGGATTCCGGAACGAGCAGTACTTC; CDR3: CASSSGFRNEQYF
D: TRBD1; size: NA; V: TRBV4-2; length: 18; J: TRBJ2-5; DNA: TGTGCCAGCAGCCTAGTAATAGGGGACAGTCGGGAATGGGAGACCCAGTACTTC; CDR3: CASSLVIGDSREWETQYF
D: NA; size: NA; V: TRBV21-1; length: 16; J: TRBJ1-1; DNA: TGTGCCAGCAGCCACCCCCGACCCGTAGGGGGCACTGAAGCTTTCTTT; CDR3: CASSHPRPVGGTEAFF
D: NA; size: once; V: TRBV14; length: 16; J: TRBJ2-4; DNA: TGTGCCAGCAGCCAAGTGCGAGGGGTGGCCAAAAACATTCAGTACTTC; CDR3: CASSQVRGVAKNIQYF
D: NA; size: NA; V: TRBV5-4; length: 12; J: TRBJ2-7; DNA: TGTGCCAGCAGCTTACCCTCCTACGAGCAGTACTTC; CDR3: CASSLPSYEQYF
D: NA; size: NA; V: TRBV13; length: 16; J: TRBJ2-2; DNA: TGTGCCAGCAGCTTAGGCGAAGTAGGGTTCGCCGGGGAGCTGTTTTTT; CDR3: CASSLGEVGFAGELFF
D: NA; size: NA; V: TRBV13; length: 13; J: TRBJ2-1; DNA: TGTGCCAGCTTGAATCTGAAGATAGATGAGCAGTTCTTC; CDR3: CASLNLKIDEQFF
D: NA; size: NA; V: TRBV7-9; length: 14; J: TRBJ1-2; DNA: TGTGCCAGCTTTCGGGAACCGGGCGACTATGGCTACACCTTC; CDR3: CASFREPGDYGYTF
D: NA; size: NA; V: TRBV2; length: 13; J: TRBJ2-5; DNA: TGTGCCAGCATAGGTCCAAACCAAGAGACCCAGTACTTC; CDR3: CASIGPNQETQYF
D: TRBD1; size: NA; V: TRBV6-5; length: 16; J: TRBJ1-2; DNA: TGTGCCAGCAGTTACTCGTGGGACAGGGAGAGCTATGGCTACACCTTC; CDR3: CASSYSWDRESYGYTF
D: NA; size: NA; V: TRBV28; length: 15; J: TRBJ1-3; DNA: TGTGCCAGCAGGCAGACCGGACGGGCTGGAAACACCATATATTTT; CDR3: CASRQTGRAGNTIYF
D: NA; size: NA; V: TRBV6-5; length: 13; J: TRBJ2-3; DNA: TGTGCCAGCAGTTACCGGGGTTGGGATACGCAGTATTTT; CDR3: CASSYRGWDTQYF
D: NA; size: NA; V: TRBV9; length: 14; J: TRBJ2-1; DNA: TGTGCCAGCAGCGTAGGGACGCAGGAGTTCGAGCAGTTCTTC; CDR3: CASSVGTQEFEQFF
D: NA; size: NA; V: TRBV28; length: 16; J: TRBJ2-7; DNA: TGTGCCAGCAGTTTAGGTTGGGCAGGGGCCCCCTACGAGCAGTACTTC; CDR3: CASSLGWAGAPYEQYF
D: NA; size: NA; V: TRBV27; length: 11; J: TRBJ2-7; DNA: TGTGCCAGCGGGACCTCGGGCGAGCAGTACTTC; CDR3: CASGTSGEQYF
D: NA; size: NA; V: TRBV5-6; length: 13; J: TRBJ2-7; DNA: TGTGCCAGCAGCTCGGGTGGGCTGACCGAGCAGTACTTC; CDR3: CASSSGGLTEQYF
D: TRBD2; size: NA; V: TRBV6-1; length: 14; J: TRBJ2-7; DNA: TGTGCCAGCAGTTCCAGCGGGAGGTTCTACGAGCAGTACTTC; CDR3: CASSSSGRFYEQYF
D: TRBD2; size: NA; V: TRBV7-9; length: 15; J: TRBJ2-1; DNA: TGTGCCAGCAGCCCGAGCGGGGGGACCTACAATGAGCAGTTCTTC; CDR3: CASSPSGGTYNEQFF
D: NA; size: NA; V: TRBV15; length: 14; J: TRBJ2-5; DNA: TGTGCCACCAGCCTAGGAGGGGGCTCGGAGACCCAGTACTTC; CDR3: CATSLGGGSETQYF
D: NA; size: NA; V: TRBV11-1; length: 14; J: TRBJ2-1; DNA: TGTGCCAGCAGCTCGGGACTTAGCTCTGGTGAGCAGTTCTTC; CDR3: CASSSGLSSGEQFF
D: NA; size: NA; V: TRBV5-4; length: 14; J: TRBJ1-1; DNA: TGTGCCAGCAGCTTGGACCAGGGTTACACTGAAGCTTTCTTT; CDR3: CASSLDQGYTEAFF
D: NA; size: NA; V: TRBV28; length: 14; J: TRBJ2-2; DNA: TGTGCCAGCAATTTGGGGGTCGACACCGGGGAGCTGTTTTTT; CDR3: CASNLGVDTGELFF
D: NA; size: NA; V: TRBV5-6; length: 14; J: TRBJ2-7; DNA: TGTGCCAGCAGCCCGGACGGGTACTCCTACGAGCAGTACTTC; CDR3: CASSPDGYSYEQYF
D: TRBD2; size: NA; V: TRBV29-1; length: 19; J: TRBJ2-7; DNA: TGCACCGACCCTGGGAGCGCCGAGTATCGGGAGGCCCCCTCCTACGAGCAGTACTTC; CDR3: CTDPGSAEYREAPSYEQYF
D: TRBD2; size: NA; V: TRBV6-1; length: 17; J: TRBJ2-7; DNA: TGTGCCAGCAGTGACCCTGCGGGGGGCATCCCCGACTACGAGCAGTACTTC; CDR3: CASSDPAGGIPDYEQYF
D: NA; size: once; V: TRBV5-6; length: 15; J: TRBJ2-1; DNA: TGTGCCAGCAGCTCCCCAGGGTTGAACTACAATGAGCAGTTCTTC; CDR3: CASSSPGLNYNEQFF
D: NA; size: NA; V: TRBV4-1; length: 16; J: TRBJ1-3; DNA: TGCGCCAGCAGCCAAAGGCTGTTTTCATCTGGAAACACCATATATTTT; CDR3: CASSQRLFSSGNTIYF
D: TRBD2; size: NA; V: TRBV7-9; length: 15; J: TRBJ2-7; DNA: TGTGCCAGCAGCACCACTAGCGTCCGGACCTACGAGCAGTACTTC; CDR3: CASSTTSVRTYEQYF
D: NA; size: NA; V: TRBV4-1; length: 12; J: TRBJ2-3; DNA: TGCGCCAGCAGCCTCGGAGCAGATACGCAGTATTTT; CDR3: CASSLGADTQYF
D: NA; size: once; V: TRBV6-5; length: 13; J: TRBJ1-1; DNA: TGTGCCAGCAGTTACTCCACAGGGCCTGAAGCTTTCTTT; CDR3: CASSYSTGPEAFF